The 10 T cell receptor beta chains listed next were all sequenced from one sample in a study of blood T cell repertoires in COVID-19. The method was immunoSEQ multiplex PCR; TCRdb's version includes in-frame clones alone and lacks a portion of them. The repertoire consists of about 190,000 clones, with around four fifths occurring once and the leading ten covering about 3%. What was sequenced was peripheral blood. The receptors were sampled from an elderly woman with active or convalescent COVID-19.

The chain combines TRBV28 with TRBJ2-7, with a tentative D call TRBD2 (5 bases). CDR1 and CDR2 from the germline V gene are MDHEN and SYDVKM. Trimming pared 4 bases from V and 3 bases from J, leaving 16 bases between. CDR3 length equals 15 residues. CDR3 DNA sequence: TGTGCCAGCAGTTCCCGGGCCAAAGGACTCTACGAGCAGTACTTC. Its protein product is CASSSRAKGLYEQYF.

Concerning this clone: Other DNA sequences within the sample encode an identical CDR3. V usage is TRBV12-3 or TRBV12-4 and J usage is TRBJ1-3; D unclear. The CDR3 length is 12 residues. V lost 6 bases, J lost 0 bases, and 3 bases lay in between. The CDR3 loop is CASSFSGNTIYF. In DNA form, the CDR3 reads TGTGCCAGCAGCTTCTCTGGAAACACCATATATTTT.

The chain is built from TRBV28 and TRBJ2-2, with TRBD2 matching 7 bases. The CDR3 is 17 amino acids. Germline V gives CDR1 MDHEN, CDR2 SYDVKM. V trimming: 0 bases; J trimming: 1 base; junction bases outside the gene matches: 5. In DNA, the CDR3 is TGTGCCAGCAGTTTATGGGCTAGCGGAAAGAACACCGGGGAGCTGTTTTTT. Its protein product is CASSLWASGKNTGELFF.

The chain has TRBV5-6 and TRBJ2-5, with no clear D. The CDR3 runs to 11 residues. Germline CDR1 SGHDT, CDR2 YYEEEE. The V gene lost 4 bases and the J gene lost 2 bases, with 3 bases spanning the gap. CDR3 DNA sequence: TGTGCCAGCAGCGTACAAGAGACCCAGTACTTC. It encodes CASSVQETQYF.

The chain links TRBV19 to TRBJ1-1; weak D call: TRBD1 (5 bases). The CDR3 contains 16 residues. Germline CDR1 and CDR2: LNHDA and SQIVND (reference sequence). Trimming removed 3 bases at V and 0 bases at J, with 14 bases between. DNA for the CDR3: TGTGCCAGTAGTATCTCTCCTGCAGGGATGAACACTGAAGCTTTCTTT. Translation: CASSISPAGMNTEAFF.

J is TRBJ1-5 and V is TRBV18, with TRBD1 matching over 10 bases. Germline V gives CDR1 KGHSH, CDR2 LQKENI. This CDR3 comprises 15 residues. Trimming cost V 4 bases and J 6 bases; bases outside gene matches: 6. The CDR3 region has the DNA TGTGCCAGCTCACGACAGGGGGCTGTGAGTCAGCCCCAGCATTTT. It yields the protein CASSRQGAVSQPQHF.

The chain carries TRBV28 and TRBJ2-2; the D gene is possibly TRBD1 (5 bases). The CDR3 contains 15 residues. V shed 2 bases and J shed 0 bases, with 7 bases lying between them. CDR1 is MDHEN, CDR2 SYDVKM, per germline. The CDR3 DNA follows: TGTGCCAGCAGTTTACAGGGCTCGAACACCGGGGAGCTGTTTTTT. It yields the protein CASSLQGSNTGELFF.

This clone has more than one count but fewer than ten. The chain employs TRBV5-1 and TRBJ2-7; TRBD2 matches 9 bases. Germline V gives CDR1 SGHRS, CDR2 YFSETQ. The V and J ends lost 0 bases and 5 bases, in that order; junction bases with no gene match: 3. The CDR3 loop spans 14 amino acids. The CDR3 loop reads CASSLGSGGNEQYF. The CDR3 DNA reads as TGCGCCAGCAGCTTGGGCAGCGGGGGGAACGAGCAGTACTTC.

The genes are TRBV23-1 and TRBJ1-1, with TRBD1 identical over 8 bases. TRBV23-1 has ORF status, its function being uncertain. The CDR3 is 21 residues long. The ends lost 2 bases at V and 0 bases at J; junction bases unmatched: 20. The CDR3 here is CASSQRTGRLTSELMNTEAFF. CDR3 sequence (DNA): TGCGCCAGCAGTCAACGGACAGGGCGCTTAACGTCTGAACTAATGAACACTGAAGCTTTCTTT.

V usage is TRBV5-1 and J usage is TRBJ1-4; D might be TRBD1 (6 bases). Germline CDR1 and CDR2: SGHRS and YFSETQ. This CDR3 contains 15 residues. V lost 4 bases and J 1 base, leaving 11 bases between the germline ends. The CDR3, as DNA: TGCGCCAGCAGCCCAGGGACACTAACTAATGAAAAACTGTTTTTT. This sequence encodes CASSPGTLTNEKLFF.